These 18 T cell receptor beta chains were sequenced from one sample in a study of T cells in Graves' hyperthyroidism and ophthalmopathy. Authors of the study amplified TCR beta CDR3 regions from RNA transcripts. RT-PCR in the first round (using the HTBI primer set) targeted the TCR CDR3. TCRdb re-analysed the multiplex PCR reads in MiXCR, keeping a single row per CDR3 protein. The sample includes about 560,000 distinct CDR3 sequences, 46% seen only once; the top ten take 8.2%. Sequenced input: peripheral blood or thyroid tissue (not recorded which). The origin of the receptors is a woman aged 18-30 years with Graves' hyperthyroidism.

This clonotype was detected once. At one boundary the junction diverges from the germline segment, which might be a read error. The rearrangement joins TRBV7-6 to TRBJ1-3; tentative D call: TRBD1 (6 bases). The CDR3 runs to 17 residues. Germline V lookup: CDR1 SGHVS, CDR2 FNYEAQ. The CDR3 sequence is CASSQARRGGAGNTIYF. Written as DNA, the CDR3 is TGCGCCAGCAGCCAAGCCAGGCGAGGGGGTGCTGGAAACACCATATATTTT. Supplemented by reference TRBV7-6 and TRBJ1-3, the full variable domain reads GAGVSQSPRYKVTKRGQDVALRCDPISGHVSLYWYRQALGQGPEFLTYFNYEAQQDKSGLPNDRFSAERPEGSISTLTIQRTEQRDSAMYRCASSQARRGGAGNTIYFGEGSWLTVV.

In its sample, this clonotype is medium-sized (0.01 to 0.1%). The CDR3 sequence is CSVEGSETQYF. The CDR3 DNA is TGCAGCGTTGAAGGTTCGGAGACCCAGTACTTC. J is TRBJ2-5 and V is TRBV29-1; no reliable D call. CDR1 and CDR2 (germline): SQVTM, ANQGSEA. Between the trimmed V and J ends, which lost 1 base and 5 bases, there was a span of 5 bases. This CDR3 has 11 amino acids.

This clonotype was observed a handful of times. An end of the junction does not agree with germline; a read error may underlie this. The J gene is TRBJ2-6, the V gene TRBV10-3, with a weak D call TRBD1 (5 bases). The CDR3 is 18 residues long. The germline gives CDR1 ENHRY, CDR2 SYGVKD. This chain's CDR3 is CASSYSKGRAPGANVLTF. For the CDR3, the DNA is TGTGCCAGCAGTTACTCTAAGGGCAGGGCGCCTGGGGCCAACGTCCTGACTTTC.

This clonotype was seen more than once but under ten times. This rearrangement joins TRBV7-8 to TRBJ1-5; D is possibly TRBD1 (5 bases). The CDR3 is made up of 16 amino acids. Trimming stripped 1 base from V and 0 bases from J, with 10 bases between. Germline V gene lookup returns CDR1 SGHVS and CDR2 FQNEAQ. The chain's CDR3 is CASSLVQGYSNQPQHF. CDR3 sequence (DNA): TGTGCCAGCAGCTTAGTTCAGGGATATAGCAATCAGCCCCAGCATTTT.

J is TRBJ1-3 and V is TRBV16; perhaps TRBD1 as D (5 bases). V gave up 5 bases and J gave up 0 bases, with 14 bases separating them. The germline gives CDR1 KGHSY, CDR2 FQNENV. There are 16 residues in the CDR3. In DNA, the CDR3 is TGTGCCAGCAGCTCTGGCAGGGATATCTCTGGAAACACCATATATTTT. This sequence encodes CASSSGRDISGNTIYF.

The chain employs TRBV20-1 and TRBJ2-7, with 12 bases lining up with TRBD2. V was clipped by 3 bases and J by 2 bases; unmatched bases: 2. CDR1 DFQATT and CDR2 SNEGSKA come from the germline V gene (reference sequence). The CDR3 covers 14 residues. The CDR3: CSASRTSGAYEQYF. Written as DNA, the CDR3 is TGCAGTGCTAGCCGGACTAGCGGGGCCTACGAGCAGTACTTC.

This clonotype was counted at least ten times. The chain joins TRBV29-1 to TRBJ2-7, with a weak D call TRBD2 (5 bases). The CDR3 extends over 12 amino acids. Trimming took off 2 bases at V and 6 bases at J, with 11 bases between the two ends. Germline CDR1 is SQVTM and CDR2 is ANQGSEA. The CDR3 DNA follows: TGCAGCGTTGAAAGGAGGAGCGGCGAGCAGTACTTC. Translation: CSVERRSGEQYF.

V gene TRBV7-4 combines with J gene TRBJ2-5; D is perhaps TRBD2 (6 bases). Germline lookup yields CDR1 SGHVT and CDR2 SQSDAQ. The CDR3 covers 14 residues. V dropped 1 base and J dropped 5 bases, with 11 bases sitting between them. CDR3 residues: CASSLGPRGETQYF. The DNA of the CDR3 is TGTGCCAGCAGCTTAGGTCCCCGGGGGGAGACCCAGTACTTC.

The sample holds one count of this clonotype. This chain joins TRBV7-2 and TRBJ1-1; the D is unclear. Looked up from germline, CDR1 is SGHTA and CDR2 is FQGNSA. V lost 3 bases, J lost 6 bases, and 11 bases lay in between. This CDR3 has 13 residues. CDR3 sequence reads: CASSFPDRSEAFF. The CDR3 DNA follows: TGTGCCAGCAGCTTCCCGGATAGGTCTGAAGCTTTCTTT.

This clonotype has ten or more counts. This chain uses TRBV2 with TRBJ2-5; 7 bases are shared with TRBD1. This CDR3 is built from 16 residues. Germline-derived CDR1 and CDR2 are SNHLY and FYNNEI. The V segment lost 3 bases and the J segment 3 bases; nucleotides outside the gene matches: 10. DNA of the CDR3: TGTGCCAGCAGTGACCTTCTAGGACAGGCGGAAGAGACCCAGTACTTC. Translating it yields CASSDLLGQAEETQYF.

The chain couples TRBV9 to TRBJ1-6; the D gene is possibly TRBD1 (6 bases). The CDR3 totals 16 residues. Trimming took off 3 bases at V and 4 bases at J, with 14 bases between the two ends. Looked up from germline, CDR1 is SGDLS and CDR2 is YYNGEE. CDR3 sequence: CASSAGVKGYNSPLHF. CDR3 coding DNA: TGTGCCAGCAGCGCAGGGGTTAAGGGGTATAATTCACCCCTCCACTTT.

This clonotype was recorded only once. The chain couples TRBV24-1 to TRBJ1-5, with 7 bases fitting TRBD1. J was trimmed by 2 bases and V by 5 bases; bases with no gene match: 5. The CDR3 consists of 15 residues. Germline CDR1 is KGHDR and CDR2 is SFDVKD. CDR3 amino acids: CATSGEGTGNQPQHF. The CDR3 bases are TGTGCCACCAGTGGTGAAGGGACAGGCAATCAGCCCCAGCATTTT.

The V call is TRBV9, the J call TRBJ2-5; maybe TRBD2 (7 bases). V dropped 0 bases and J dropped 5 bases, with 14 bases sitting between them. The germline gives CDR1 SGDLS, CDR2 YYNGEE. The CDR3 totals 15 residues. The CDR3 DNA is TGTGCCAGCAGCGTAGGAGGAGCGGGACATGAGACCCAGTACTTC. Translated, it gives CASSVGGAGHETQYF.

The rearrangement links TRBV2 to TRBJ1-1; D is possibly TRBD1 (5 bases). This CDR3 has 15 residues. Trimming stripped 6 bases from V and 5 bases from J, with 19 bases between. Germline V gene lookup returns CDR1 SNHLY and CDR2 FYNNEI. In nucleotides, the CDR3 is TGTGCCAGCAGCCTAACGGTTCCGGGGCTGACTGAAGCTTTCTTT. Translating gives CASSLTVPGLTEAFF.

This clonotype was seen repeatedly, ten times or more. The rearrangement links TRBV11-3 to TRBJ1-3, with D unclear. Germline V gives CDR1 SGHNT, CDR2 YENEEA. This CDR3 has 12 residues. Trimming removed 5 bases from V and 8 bases from J, with 10 bases in between. The CDR3 sequence is CASSLRRDTIYF. CDR3 sequence (DNA): TGTGCCAGCAGCCTCCGGCGAGACACCATATATTTT.

The chain links TRBV5-1 to TRBJ2-5; 12 bases are shared with TRBD2. The CDR3 covers 14 residues. Germline assignment: CDR1 SGHRS and CDR2 YFSETQ. Unmatched junction bases numbered 4, after V lost 5 bases and J lost 5 bases. The CDR3 nucleotides are TGCGCCAGCAGGGGACTAGCGGGTGGGGAGACCCAGTACTTC. This codes for CASRGLAGGETQYF.

V usage is TRBV2 and J usage is TRBJ2-5; 7 bases are a match to TRBD1. The CDR3 is 14 residues long. CDR1 is SNHLY and CDR2 is FYNNEI in the germline V gene. With 4 bases clipped from V and 5 bases from J, the junction kept 7 bases outside the gene matches. CDR3 DNA sequence: TGTGCCAGCAGTGGGGTGACAGGGTTGGAGACCCAGTACTTC. Amino acid sequence: CASSGVTGLETQYF. Using reference TRBV2 and TRBJ2-5 for the parts outside the CDR3, the full variable domain is EPEVTQTPSHQVTQMGQEVILRCVPISNHLYFYWYRQILGQKVEFLVSFYNNEISEKSEIFDDQFSVERPDGSNFTLKIRSTKLEDSAMYFCASSGVTGLETQYFGPGTRLLVL.

This clonotype appeared a few times. V gene TRBV29-1 combines with J gene TRBJ1-2, with D tentatively TRBD1 (5 bases). From germline, CDR1 is SQVTM and CDR2 ANQGSEA. The length of the CDR3 is 9 residues. Trimming took off 8 bases at V and 14 bases at J, with 15 bases between the two ends. CDR3 bases: TGCAGCTTATTGAGGGGTGAGACCTTC. Translated: CSLLRGETF.